The present T cell receptor (beta chain) was sequenced within a study of shared clonotypes between healthy human individuals. The protocol was immunoSEQ multiplex PCR, while the TCRdb copy is restricted to in-frame clones and leaves out a portion. This sample has about 700,000 clones, with around 67% found just once. The CDR3 has 14 amino acids. Deletions cut 4 bases from V and 1 base from J, with 11 bases between. Per the germline V gene, CDR1 is SGHAT and CDR2 is FQNNGV. Naive CD45RA+ and memory CD45RA-negative subsets were split from CD4+ cells. Specimen: memory CD4+ T cells sorted from blood. Subset in this sample: CD45RA-negative fraction. The chain joins TRBV11-2 to TRBJ2-7; tentative D call: TRBD1 (6 bases). The origin of this receptor is a woman in her 30s in good health. CDR3 sequence (DNA): TGTGCCAGCAGCTCAAAGGGGGAATCCTACGAGCAGTACTTC. Residues: CASSSKGESYEQYF.